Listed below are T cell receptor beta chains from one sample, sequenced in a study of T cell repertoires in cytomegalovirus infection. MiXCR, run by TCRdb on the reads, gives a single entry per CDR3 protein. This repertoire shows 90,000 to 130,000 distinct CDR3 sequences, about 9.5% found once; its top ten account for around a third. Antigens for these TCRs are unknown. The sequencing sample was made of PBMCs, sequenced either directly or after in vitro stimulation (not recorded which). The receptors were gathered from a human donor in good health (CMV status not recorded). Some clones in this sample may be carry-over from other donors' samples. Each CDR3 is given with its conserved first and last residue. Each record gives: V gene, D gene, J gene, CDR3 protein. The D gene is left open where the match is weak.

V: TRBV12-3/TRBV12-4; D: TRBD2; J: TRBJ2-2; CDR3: CASSNSGRYSGELFF
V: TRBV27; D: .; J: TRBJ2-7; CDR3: CASSLRGGIYEQYF
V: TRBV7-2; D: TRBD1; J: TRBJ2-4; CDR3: CASSVGTGSDIQYF
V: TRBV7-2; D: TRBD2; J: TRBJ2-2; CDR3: CASSFFSGTNTGELFF
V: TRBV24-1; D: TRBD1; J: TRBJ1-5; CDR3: CATSEGQGGQPQHF
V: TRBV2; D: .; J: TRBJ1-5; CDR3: CASSGRGTQPQHF
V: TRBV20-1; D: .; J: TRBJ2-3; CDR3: CSARHGSDTQYF
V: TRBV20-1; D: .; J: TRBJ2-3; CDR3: CSASFDAGRSTDTQYF
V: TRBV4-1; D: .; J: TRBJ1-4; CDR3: CASTRENEKLFF
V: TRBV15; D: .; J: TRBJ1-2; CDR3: CATSRDRGEGYTF
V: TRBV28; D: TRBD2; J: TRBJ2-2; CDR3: CASSFGGRASTGELFF
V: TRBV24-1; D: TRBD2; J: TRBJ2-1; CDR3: CATSDLLPGLAGGEQFF
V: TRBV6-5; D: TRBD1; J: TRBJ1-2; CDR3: CASSGGTGNYGYTF
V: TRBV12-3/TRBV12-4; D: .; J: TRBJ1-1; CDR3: CASSFRRDTEAFF
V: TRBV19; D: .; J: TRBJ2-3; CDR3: CASSAPGTYTQYF
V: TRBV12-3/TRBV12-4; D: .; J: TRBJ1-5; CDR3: CASSLRWGNQPQHF
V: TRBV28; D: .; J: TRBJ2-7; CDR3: CASPSPRGEQYF
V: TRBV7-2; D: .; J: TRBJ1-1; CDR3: CASSLDRQNTEAFF
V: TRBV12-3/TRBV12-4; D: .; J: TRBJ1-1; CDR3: CASSFGRNLRPNTEAFF
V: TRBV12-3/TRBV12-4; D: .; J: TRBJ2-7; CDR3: CASRLAYEQYF
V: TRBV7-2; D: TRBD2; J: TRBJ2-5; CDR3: CASSPWTSGRGQETQYF
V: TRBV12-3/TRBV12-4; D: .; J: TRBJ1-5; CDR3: CASSPPRQTNQPQHF
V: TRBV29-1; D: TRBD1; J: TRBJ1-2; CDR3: CSVPDRAYGYTF
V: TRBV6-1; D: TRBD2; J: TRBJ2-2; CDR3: CASSEEGGRLAGDGELFF
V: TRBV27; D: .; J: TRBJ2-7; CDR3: CASSSTLKASYEQYF
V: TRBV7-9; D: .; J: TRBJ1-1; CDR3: CASSLRGPTEAFF